The text below deals with one T cell receptor (beta chain). What antigen it recognizes has not been identified. No qualities accompany the bases; no much larger clone lies one base away. The CDR3 spans 11 residues, from the cysteine through the phenylalanine. Left in the record is the CDR3 DNA by itself, 33 bases read in frame from the first base. At the junction V is shortened by 3 bases and J by 9 bases; bases outside the gene matches: 2. Reading the germline V gene (reference sequence) gives CDR1 DFQATT and CDR2 SNEGSKA. This entry belongs to a study of blood T cell repertoires in COVID-19 (dated by TCRdb to 2018 to 2021). Background for the entire study: The collaborator samples originated in the United States, Italy and Spain and spanned the acute and convalescent phases of COVID-19. The material from the prospective study consisted of cDNA or gDNA derived from T cells, B-cell-depleted T cells, or PBMCs. The dataset comprised deeply sampled blood TCRbeta repertoires from subjects exposed to, actively infected with, or recovered from COVID-19. The repertoires were made available in a free public database intended to serve as a resource for research on the immune response to SARS-CoV-2. The samples were drawn from the first 160 participants of the ongoing ImmuneRACE study and from 1,254 subjects provided by 6 global collaborators. Nearly every sample came with metadata listing a de-identified subject ID, COVID-19 status, age in years and sex. HLA class I and class II types, where available, came from metadata supplied by the sample provider rather than from assay-based typing.

Here is what the overall study found, with its caveats: Clinical and demographic metadata were provided uncurated, with the amount varying by source and participant.

Each collaborating institution followed its own protocols to collect whole blood in K2EDTA tubes. For TCRbeta analysis, collaborators shipped samples as frozen whole blood, isolated PBMCs, or DNA extracted from either of those sample types. TCRbeta CDR3 regions were amplified from genomic DNA using the immunoSEQ Assay, a bias-controlled multiplex PCR. Per the original workflow: Within the assay, amplification of reference gene primers was used to estimate how many nucleated cells each sample contained. To quantify the absolute abundance of each unique TCRbeta CDR3 rearrangement, sequence reads were collapsed and filtered. For each sample, productive Simpson clonality was calculated as the square root of Simpson's diversity index across productive rearrangements. The table was pulled from immuneACCESS by TCRdb, which kept in-frame rearrangements only. Such tables lose some clones; where checked, under half of the loss comes from unresolved V genes, and the rest has no known cause. The V and J calls and clone size come from that table; D and trimming were worked out from the DNA. For this sample the table gives some 120,000 clones, of which 83% were detected only once. 5.9% of the sample comes from the top ten.

The sequence links TRBV20-1 to TRBJ1-1, with 9 middle bases fitting TRBD1. The clonotype was recovered from a man older than 75 with active or convalescent COVID-19. The specimen sequenced was peripheral blood. The CDR3 protein: CSARTGGKAFF. The nucleotide sequence is TGCAGTGCTAGGACAGGGGGAAAAGCTTTCTTT.